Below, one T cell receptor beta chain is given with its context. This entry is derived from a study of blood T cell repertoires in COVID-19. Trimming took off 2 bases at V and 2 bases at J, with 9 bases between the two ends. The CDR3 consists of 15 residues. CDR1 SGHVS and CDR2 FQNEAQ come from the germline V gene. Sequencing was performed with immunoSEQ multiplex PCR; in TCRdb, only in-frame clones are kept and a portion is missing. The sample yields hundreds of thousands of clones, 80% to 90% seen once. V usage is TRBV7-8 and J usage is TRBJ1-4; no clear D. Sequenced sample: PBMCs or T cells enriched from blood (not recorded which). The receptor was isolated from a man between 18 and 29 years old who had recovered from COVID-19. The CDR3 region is CASSLLGVTNEKLFF. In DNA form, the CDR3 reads TGTGCCAGCAGCTTACTCGGGGTGACTAATGAAAAACTGTTTTTT.